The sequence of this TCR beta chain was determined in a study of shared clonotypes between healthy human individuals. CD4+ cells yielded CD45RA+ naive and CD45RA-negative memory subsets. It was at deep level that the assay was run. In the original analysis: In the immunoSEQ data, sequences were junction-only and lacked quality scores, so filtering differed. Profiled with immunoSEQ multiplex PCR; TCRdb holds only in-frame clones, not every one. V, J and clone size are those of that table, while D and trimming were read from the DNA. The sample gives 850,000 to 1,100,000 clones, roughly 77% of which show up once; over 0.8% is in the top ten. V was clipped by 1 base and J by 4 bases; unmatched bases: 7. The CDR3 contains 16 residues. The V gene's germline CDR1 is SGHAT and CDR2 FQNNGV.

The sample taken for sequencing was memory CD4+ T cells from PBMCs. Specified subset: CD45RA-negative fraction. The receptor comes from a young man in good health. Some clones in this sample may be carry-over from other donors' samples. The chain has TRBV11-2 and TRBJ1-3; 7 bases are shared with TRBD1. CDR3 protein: CASSLVGRGDGNTIYF. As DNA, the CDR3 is TGTGCCAGCAGCTTAGTGGGCAGGGGGGACGGAAACACCATATATTTT.